This TCR beta chain originates from a study of early T cells in non-severe SARS-CoV-2 infection. The V end lost 6 bases, the J end lost 1 base, and 12 bases lay between the germline ends. Germline assignment: CDR1 SNHLY and CDR2 FYNNEI. The CDR3 length is 14 residues. TCRdb passed the 5' RACE reads through MiXCR, listing each CDR3 protein once. The sample carries 77,000 or so distinct CDR3 sequences, around 13% recorded once. This specimen was whole blood, taken at baseline. The clonotype comes from an adult who was a healthcare worker with PCR-confirmed SARS-CoV-2 infection or an uninfected control (not recorded which). The chain links TRBV2 to TRBJ2-5, with D possibly being TRBD2 (5 bases). The CDR3 region has the DNA TGTGCCAGCAGGGGAGACGCGGCCCAAGAGACCCAGTACTTC. Encoded protein: CASRGDAAQETQYF.